These T cell receptor beta chains were read from a single sample in a study of cytomegalovirus exposure and HLA in healthy donors. The data were produced by immunoSEQ multiplex PCR, yet TCRdb's version contains in-frame clones alone and is incomplete. This table holds 110,000 to 150,000 clones, just under 80% found once. Material: PBMCs. These receptors were taken from a man aged 25-40 years in good health and CMV-seronegative. CDR3s include the opening cysteine and the closing phenylalanine or tryptophan. The D gene is left open where the match is weak. Only part of the rows carry a size: once, few, many, or a class if the clone is expanded.

TGCAGCGTGGGGACAGGGGTGACTAACTATGGCTACACCTTC CSVGTGVTNYGYTF TRBV29-1 . TRBJ1-2 TRBD1
TGCGCCAGCAGCTTGGGCGCCATACTCAACTCTGGAAACACCATATATTTT CASSLGAILNSGNTIYF TRBV5-1 . TRBJ1-3 .
TGCGCCAGCAGTGTGACCCAGGGATCCGAGCAGTACTTC CASSVTQGSEQYF TRBV10-2 . TRBJ2-7 .
TGTGCCAGCAGGGGGGCGGGACAGGGTTTAGAAAAACTGTTTTTT CASRGAGQGLEKLFF TRBV6-5 . TRBJ1-4 TRBD1
TGTGCCAGCAGCCACTCCTACGAGCAGTACTTC CASSHSYEQYF TRBV7-9 . TRBJ2-7 .
TGTGCCAGCAGTTTAACGGGACAGGGATACTATGGCTACACCTTC CASSLTGQGYYGYTF TRBV28 . TRBJ1-2 TRBD1
TGTGCCAGCAGACCCCAGGGGGGCAACTATGGCTACACCTTC CASRPQGGNYGYTF TRBV2 . TRBJ1-2 TRBD1
TGCAGTGCTAGTAGCCTCTACGAGCAGTACTTC CSASSLYEQYF TRBV20-1 . TRBJ2-7 .
TGTGCCACCAGCAGAGATTTTTCGGGAGGGCCGGACGAGCAGTACTTC CATSRDFSGGPDEQYF TRBV15 . TRBJ2-7 TRBD2
TGTGCCAGCTCACCAGGGACTAGCGTGGAGACCCAGTACTTC CASSPGTSVETQYF TRBV18 . TRBJ2-5 TRBD2
TGTGCCAGCAGCGTACCACCGGGACAGGGATTTCTGGATGAGCAGTTCTTC CASSVPPGQGFLDEQFF TRBV9 . TRBJ2-1 TRBD1
TGTGCCAGCAGTTTAGTTACAATGGCCAGGTCGAACACTGAAGCTTTCTTT CASSLVTMARSNTEAFF TRBV28 . TRBJ1-1 .
TGTGCCAGCAGGGTCCAGGAGAACACTGAAGCTTTCTTT CASRVQENTEAFF TRBV6-4 few TRBJ1-1 .
TGTGCCATCAGTGAGCAGCCGGGACTAGCGGGGGGGCGCGATGAGCAGTTCTTC CAISEQPGLAGGRDEQFF TRBV10-3 . TRBJ2-1 TRBD2
TGTGCCAGCAGACTCCAGGGGAAGCTAAACATTCAGTACTTC CASRLQGKLNIQYF TRBV28 . TRBJ2-4 .